What follows are 20 T cell receptor beta chains derived from one specimen sequenced in a study of Ad26.COV2.S vaccination and SARS-CoV-2 variants. Profiling relied on immunoSEQ multiplex PCR, and the TCRdb table lists in-frame clones only, not all of them. The data contain some 190,000 clones, around 88% of them singletons. This specimen was peripheral blood, taken after recovery from COVID-19. The receptors come from a human donor who had recovered from COVID-19.

The chain combines TRBV6-5 with TRBJ2-1, with TRBD2 identical over 14 bases. Germline lookup yields CDR1 MNHEY and CDR2 SVGAGI. This CDR3 contains 15 residues. The V and J ends lost 7 bases and 10 bases, in that order; junction bases with no gene match: 9. The CDR3 coding sequence is TGTGCCAGCACCCAGACTAGCGGGAGGGCGCAGGAGCAGTTCTTC. This codes for CASTQTSGRAQEQFF.

The chain combines TRBV5-4 with TRBJ2-2, with a tentative D call TRBD2 (5 bases). The CDR3 contains 14 residues. Germline V CDR1 and CDR2: SGHNT, YYREEE (reference sequence). Trimming pared 7 bases from V and 4 bases from J, leaving 14 bases between. The CDR3 DNA is TGTGCCAGCGAAAGGGTTGGACTCACCGGGGAGCTGTTTTTT. It codes for CASERVGLTGELFF.

About this clone: A junction boundary mismatches the germline segment, possibly from a read error. The CDR3 loop is CATRRGSSEANVLTF. DNA of the CDR3: TGTGCCACCAGAAGGGGGTCTTCTGAGGCCAACGTCCTGACTTTC. The chain employs TRBV15 and TRBJ2-6, with D possibly matching TRBD1 (6 bases). The CDR3 spans 15 residues. In germline, CDR1 is LNHNV, CDR2 YYDKDF (reference sequence).

J is TRBJ2-4 and V is TRBV6-1, with a tentative D call TRBD1 (5 bases). Trimming left V 2 bases short and J 0 bases short, with 17 bases between. Germline V gives CDR1 MNHNS, CDR2 SASEGT. The CDR3 spans 18 residues. The CDR3 nucleotides are TGTGCCAGCAGTGAAAGAGTAGGGGTGTCCCTAGCCAAAAACATTCAGTACTTC. It specifies CASSERVGVSLAKNIQYF.

V and J are TRBV28 and TRBJ1-3, with 7 bases aligning to TRBD1. V trimming: 7 bases; J trimming: 3 bases; junction bases outside the gene matches: 9. The CDR3 runs to 15 residues. CDR1 MDHEN and CDR2 SYDVKM come from the germline V gene. CDR3 residues: CASTLLTGFGNTIYF. In nucleotides, the CDR3 is TGTGCCAGCACCCTTTTGACAGGGTTTGGAAACACCATATATTTT.

The rearrangement uses TRBV23-1 and TRBJ1-3; D perhaps matches TRBD1 (5 bases). TRBV23-1 is an open reading frame whose function is uncertain. The length of the CDR3 is 15 residues. The ends were cut back, 2 bases at V and 0 bases at J, with 8 bases in the middle. The CDR3 DNA sequence: TGCGCCAGCAGTCAACAGGGAGACTCTGGAAACACCATATATTTT. Amino acids: CASSQQGDSGNTIYF.

The chain couples TRBV4-1 to TRBJ2-4, with TRBD1 matching 9 bases. This CDR3 region has 19 residues. Germline CDR1 and CDR2: MGHRA and YSYEKL. The trim removed 2 bases at V and 0 bases at J, leaving 11 bases unmatched. The CDR3 here is CASSQLRQGVPLAKNIQYF. The CDR3 coding sequence is TGCGCCAGCAGCCAATTGAGACAGGGGGTTCCTCTAGCCAAAAACATTCAGTACTTC.

The chain has TRBV2 and TRBJ1-6, with TRBD1 matching 7 bases. The CDR3 is 12 residues long. With V trimmed by 7 bases and J by 13 bases, 7 bases remained unmatched. Germline loops: CDR1 SNHLY, CDR2 FYNNEI. The CDR3 reads CASIRGNDPLHF. The CDR3 DNA follows: TGTGCCAGCATCAGGGGGAACGATCCCCTCCACTTT.

As concerns this clone: Its ends do not fully match the called genes, so a read error is possible. The V and J genes are TRBV5-1 and TRBJ2-3, with D perhaps TRBD1 or TRBD2 (5 bases each). The CDR3 runs to 14 residues. Per the germline V gene, CDR1 is SGHRS and CDR2 is YFSETQ. The CDR3 DNA reads TGCGCCAGCAGGTTGGGGGAAGGAGCAGATACGCAGTATTTT. As protein: CASRLGEGADTQYF.

The DNA of the CDR3 is TGTGCCAGCAGTCCGACAGGGATCTATGGCTACACCTTC. This codes for CASSPTGIYGYTF. This sequence joins TRBV6-5 and TRBJ1-2, with 7 nucleotides matching TRBD1. The CDR3 loop spans 13 amino acids. J gave up 4 bases and V 5 bases, and 4 bases lay outside the gene matches. Germline CDR1 reads MNHEY; CDR2 reads SVGAGI.

The rearrangement uses TRBV5-8 and TRBJ2-5; no clear D gene. Trimming cost V 5 bases and J 1 base, with 18 bases left between them. The CDR3 length is 16 residues. Germline values: CDR1 SGHTS, CDR2 YDEGEE. In nucleotides, the CDR3 is TGTGCCAGCAGGTTGAGAATCACCCGGGTCCAAGAGACCCAGTACTTC. This codes for CASRLRITRVQETQYF.

The rearrangement joins TRBV6-1 to TRBJ2-3; 8 bases fit TRBD2. CDR1 MNHNS and CDR2 SASEGT come from the germline V gene. The CDR3 sequence is 16 residues long. J lost 6 bases, V lost 1 base, and 9 bases had no gene match. The CDR3 loop reads CASSEDGSGIRDTQYF. In nucleotides, the CDR3 is TGTGCCAGCAGTGAAGATGGTAGCGGGATAAGGGATACGCAGTATTTT.

The chain combines TRBV19 with TRBJ2-4, with 12 bases that match TRBD2. V dropped 3 bases and J dropped 0; count of bases not matched to a gene: 6. The CDR3 spans 18 residues. Germline V lookup: CDR1 LNHDA, CDR2 SQIVND (reference sequence). The CDR3: CASSIRLAGGLAKNIQYF. CDR3 DNA sequence: TGTGCCAGTAGTATTAGGCTAGCGGGGGGGCTAGCCAAAAACATTCAGTACTTC.

The chain is built from TRBV6-5 and TRBJ2-1, with 7 bases lining up with TRBD2. CDR1 MNHEY and CDR2 SVGAGI come from the germline V gene. The J segment lost 0 bases and the V segment lost 5 bases, leaving 4 bases of the junction unmatched. CDR3 length: 15 amino acids. Here the CDR3 DNA reads TGTGCCAGCAGTCCAGCGGGGAGCTCCTACAATGAGCAGTTCTTC. This translates into CASSPAGSSYNEQFF.

This clone is a singleton in its sample. The V call is TRBV5-6, the J call TRBJ2-7; the D gene could be TRBD1 or TRBD2 (6 bases each). The CDR3 contains 13 residues. V was clipped by 3 bases and J by 2 bases, with 9 bases between them. Germline V gene data show CDR1 as SGHDT and CDR2 as YYEEEE. The CDR3 here is CASSYREAYEQYF. The CDR3 DNA is TGTGCCAGCAGCTACAGGGAGGCCTACGAGCAGTACTTC.

The chain uses TRBV24-1 and TRBJ2-3; 8 nucleotides line up with TRBD2. This CDR3 contains 19 residues. V was clipped by 2 bases and J by 2 bases; unmatched bases: 14. Germline lookup yields CDR1 KGHDR and CDR2 SFDVKD. CDR3 sequence reads: CATSDSSFLAGRFTDTQYF. CDR3 coding DNA: TGTGCCACCAGTGATTCGTCCTTTTTAGCGGGGCGGTTCACAGATACGCAGTATTTT.

In the case of this clone: One end of the junction varies from germline; a read error may be responsible. The V gene is TRBV2, the J gene TRBJ1-4; D remains unclear. CDR1 is SNHLY and CDR2 is FYNNEI in the germline V gene. The CDR3 covers 12 residues. The CDR3 nucleotides read TGTGCCAGCAGTGCTTTTAATGAGAAACTGTTTTTT. Translated: CASSAFNEKLFF.

The rearrangement links TRBV5-1 to TRBJ1-1; the D gene is possibly TRBD1 (6 bases). CDR3 size: 13 residues. Trimming took off 1 base at V and 4 bases at J, with 8 bases between the two ends. Germline CDR1 and CDR2: SGHRS and YFSETQ. CDR3 nucleotides: TGCGCCAGCAGCTTGAACAGGGCCACTGAAGCTTTCTTT. Amino acids: CASSLNRATEAFF. The full variable domain, rest sourced from reference TRBV5-1 and TRBJ1-1, is KAGVTQTPRYLIKTRGQQVTLSCSPISGHRSVSWYQQTPGQGLQFLFEYFSETQRNKGNFPGRFSGRQFSNSRSEMNVSTLELGDSALYLCASSLNRATEAFFGQGTRLTVV.

The rearrangement joins TRBV6-5 to TRBJ2-3, with 8 bases aligning to TRBD1. The CDR3 covers 15 residues. Trimming removed 7 bases from V and 1 base from J; junction bases left unmatched: 7. CDR1 and CDR2 (germline): MNHEY, SVGAGI. CDR3 in amino acids: CASKITGGGTDTQYF. The CDR3 DNA reads TGTGCCAGCAAAATAACAGGGGGAGGCACAGATACGCAGTATTTT.

The chain has TRBV10-3 and TRBJ2-2, with D possibly being TRBD2 (6 bases). The CDR3 sequence is 11 residues long. Germline V lookup: CDR1 ENHRY, CDR2 SYGVKD. Trimming removed 11 bases at V and 6 bases at J, with 10 bases between. The CDR3 region is CALWGAGELFF. CDR3 coding DNA: TGTGCCCTATGGGGGGCCGGGGAGCTGTTTTTT.